This T cell receptor (beta chain) was found in a study of cytomegalovirus exposure and HLA in healthy donors. The study's findings and limits: Reportedly, fewer N-insertions than the 666-donor mean appeared in an Asian-associated ancestry cluster in a later analysis. Researchers reported in a later analysis that a missense DCLRE1C variant was tied to TCR beta V- and J-gene trimming.

The CDR3 runs 16 residues. The V gene's germline CDR1 is MDHEN and CDR2 SYDVKM. Trimming pared 8 bases from V and 2 bases from J, leaving 19 bases between. Primers included in the PCR were 60 Vbeta and 13 Jbeta primers. Produced via immunoSEQ multiplex PCR; TCRdb's table is partial and in-frame only. Of under 150,000 clones in the sample, roughly four fifths were seen once. In regard to this clone: The antigen remains undetermined.

The sequence was obtained from a boy between 2 and 10 years old in good health and CMV-seronegative. Sequenced input: PBMCs. V and J are TRBV28 and TRBJ1-5; the D gene is possibly TRBD1 (6 bases). The CDR3 loop is CASEKWDIRGNQPQHF. The CDR3 coding sequence is TGTGCCAGCGAAAAATGGGACATTCGAGGCAATCAGCCCCAGCATTTT.